A single T cell receptor (beta chain) is shown here with its context. What it binds is unknown. This sample was included in a study of post-analysis software for immune sequencing data. Prepared libraries of TCR beta cDNA carried unique molecular identifiers. TCRdb re-derived calls from the PCR reads in MiXCR, one entry per CDR3 protein. The sample includes 500,000 to 600,000 distinct CDR3 sequences, around 40% of them seen just once. Study outcomes and limitations: People with multiple sclerosis had a significantly lower normalized Chao1 diversity than controls did.

Material for sequencing was blood. This clonotype originated in a girl aged 10-17 years with multiple sclerosis.

DNA of the CDR3: TGCGCCAGCAGCTTGGAATCCGCGGGGCGGGGGTACGAGCAGTACTTC. This translates into CASSLESAGRGYEQYF. The J gene is TRBJ2-7, the V gene TRBV5-1; 7 bases fit TRBD2. Trimming removed 0 bases from V and 4 bases from J; junction bases left unmatched: 10. The CDR3 runs to 16 residues. The germline CDR1 and CDR2 sequences are SGHRS and YFSETQ.